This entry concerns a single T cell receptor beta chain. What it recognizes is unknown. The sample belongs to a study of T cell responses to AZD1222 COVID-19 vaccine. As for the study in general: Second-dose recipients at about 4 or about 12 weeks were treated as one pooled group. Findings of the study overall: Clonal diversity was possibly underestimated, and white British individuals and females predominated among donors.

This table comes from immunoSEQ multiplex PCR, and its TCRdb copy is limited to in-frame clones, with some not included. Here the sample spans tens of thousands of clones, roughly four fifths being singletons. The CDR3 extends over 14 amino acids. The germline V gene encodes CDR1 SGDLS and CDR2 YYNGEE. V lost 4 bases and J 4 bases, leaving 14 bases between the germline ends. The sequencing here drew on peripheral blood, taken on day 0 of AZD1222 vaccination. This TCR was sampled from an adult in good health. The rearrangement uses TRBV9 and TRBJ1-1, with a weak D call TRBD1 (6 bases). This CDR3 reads CASSSTGSGTEAFF. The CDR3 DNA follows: TGTGCCAGCAGCTCCACAGGGTCGGGCACTGAAGCTTTCTTT.